The clone carrying this T cell receptor beta chain is called medium-sized based on its frequency. The antigen remains unidentified. This sample is drawn from a study of T cell clusters in autoimmune cytopenias. Study-wide results and limits: Clustering suggested that physiological T cell clusters were missing in primary autoimmune cytopenia patients. The T cell clusters were defined only in silico, without experimental functional validation.

TRB rearrangements were amplified by touch-down multiplex PCR with mixed TRB-A/B primers. TCRdb processed the multiplex PCR reads again and assigns one entry to each CDR3 protein, with no DNA. The sample data list about 2,300 distinct CDR3 sequences. The CDR3 loop spans 16 amino acids. Each sample's input was 250 ng genomic DNA, about 38,000 genome equivalents. Sequencing input: peripheral blood. This sequence joins TRBV12-3 or TRBV12-4 and TRBJ1-1; TCRdb's assignment of TRBD1 cannot be checked, as there is no DNA. This receptor was obtained from a human donor with an autoimmune cytopenia or autoimmune hepatitis (not recorded which). The CDR3 here is CASSLTTGNMNTEAFF.